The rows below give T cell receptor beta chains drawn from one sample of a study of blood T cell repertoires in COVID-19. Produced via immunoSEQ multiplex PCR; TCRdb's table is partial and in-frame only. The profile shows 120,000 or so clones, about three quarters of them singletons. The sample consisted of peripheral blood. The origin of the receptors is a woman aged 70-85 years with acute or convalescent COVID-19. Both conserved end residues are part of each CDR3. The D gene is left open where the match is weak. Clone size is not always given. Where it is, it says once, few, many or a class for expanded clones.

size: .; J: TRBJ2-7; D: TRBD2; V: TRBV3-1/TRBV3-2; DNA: TGTGCCAGCAGCTCCCTAGCGGGAGGTTCTTACGAGCAGTACTTC; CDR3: CASSSLAGGSYEQYF
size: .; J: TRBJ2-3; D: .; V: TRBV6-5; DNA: TGTGCCAGCAGTTACAGGGGGGGCCTCGCAGATACGCAGTATTTT; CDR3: CASSYRGGLADTQYF
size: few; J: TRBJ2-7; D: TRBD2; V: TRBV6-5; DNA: TGTGCCAGCACCCTCCCGGGACTAGCAGCCGAGCAGTACTTC; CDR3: CASTLPGLAAEQYF
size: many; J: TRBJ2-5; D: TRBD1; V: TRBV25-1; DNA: TGTGCCAGCAGCGGGGACAGGGGGCGCGAGGAGACCCAGTACTTC; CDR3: CASSGDRGREETQYF
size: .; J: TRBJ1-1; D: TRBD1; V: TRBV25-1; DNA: TGTGCCAGCCGTAGTGGAATGGGACAGGGAGCCACTGAAGCTTTCTTT; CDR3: CASRSGMGQGATEAFF
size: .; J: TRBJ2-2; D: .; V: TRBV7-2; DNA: TGTGCCAGCAGCTTTGTTGAGTCCGGGGAGCTGTTTTTT; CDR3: CASSFVESGELFF
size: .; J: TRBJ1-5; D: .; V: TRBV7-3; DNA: TGTGCCAGCAGCCCGACTCCTAATCAGCCCCAGCATTTT; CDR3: CASSPTPNQPQHF
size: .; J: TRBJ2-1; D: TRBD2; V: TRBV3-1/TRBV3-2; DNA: TGTGCCAGCAGCCAAGATAGATCTCGAAGGGGCGGGGGGTCCTACAATGAGCAGTTCTTC; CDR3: CASSQDRSRRGGGSYNEQFF
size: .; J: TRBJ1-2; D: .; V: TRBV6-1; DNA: TGTGCCAGCAGTGACCACAACAGGTACTATGGCTACACCTTC; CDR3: CASSDHNRYYGYTF
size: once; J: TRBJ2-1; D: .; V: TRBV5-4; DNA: TGTGCCAGCAGCTTGCCTAGAGGCTCCTACAATGAGCAGTTCTTC; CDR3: CASSLPRGSYNEQFF
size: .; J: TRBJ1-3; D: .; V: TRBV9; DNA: TGTGCCAGCAGCCTTGGGGGAGGTGGAAACACCATATATTTT; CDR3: CASSLGGGGNTIYF
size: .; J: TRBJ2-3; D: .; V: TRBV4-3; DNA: TGCGCCAGCAGCCAAGAAAACGGCCGGGGTGTTGTTTCAGATACGCAGTATTTT; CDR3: CASSQENGRGVVSDTQYF
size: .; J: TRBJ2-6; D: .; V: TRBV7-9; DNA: TGTGCCAGCAGCTTAGTGGGCAGGGCCACGGTAGTCCTGACTTTC; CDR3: CASSLVGRATVVLTF
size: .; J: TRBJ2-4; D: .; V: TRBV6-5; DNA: TGTGCCAGCAGCCGGGGAGTGGCCAAAAACATTCAGTACTTC; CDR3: CASSRGVAKNIQYF
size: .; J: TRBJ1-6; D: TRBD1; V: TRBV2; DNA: TGTGCCAGCATTCCCGGACAGGGTATTAATTCACCCCTCCACTTT; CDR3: CASIPGQGINSPLHF
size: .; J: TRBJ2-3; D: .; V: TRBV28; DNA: TGTGCCAGCAGTTTTAGCGCGGACGGAGGACTCACAGATACGCAGTATTTT; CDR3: CASSFSADGGLTDTQYF
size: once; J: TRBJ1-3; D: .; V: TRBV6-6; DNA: TGTGCCAGCAGTCCAGGGCAGGGCATCCTCTCTGGAAACACCATATATTTT; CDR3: CASSPGQGILSGNTIYF
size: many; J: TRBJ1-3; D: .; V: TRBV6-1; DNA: TGTGCCAGCAGTGATCGGGACACTAGAAACACCATATATTTT; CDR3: CASSDRDTRNTIYF
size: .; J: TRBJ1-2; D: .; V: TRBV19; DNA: TGTGCCAGTAGTATTGTAGGGGCGCCTTATGGCTACACCTTC; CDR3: CASSIVGAPYGYTF
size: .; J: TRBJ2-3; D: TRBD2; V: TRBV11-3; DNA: TGTGCCAGCAGCTACGGGACTAGCGGGGGGGCAGATACGCAGTATTTT; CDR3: CASSYGTSGGADTQYF